The subject of this entry is one T cell receptor (beta chain). No antigen is known for it. Germline V gene data show CDR1 as SGDLS and CDR2 as YYNGEE. The CDR3 runs 15 residues. Trimming at V came to 3 bases and at J to 0 bases, leaving 3 bases not matched to a gene. Recent acute infections and vaccinations were absent in the healthy HIV-negative adult donors. Assay used: immunoSEQ multiplex PCR; TCRdb lists only in-frame clones, some missing. The data contain hundreds of thousands of clones, approximately 77% of them singletons. This entry is derived from a study of shared clonotypes between healthy human individuals. The wider study: Those who served as donors were a couple of women and a few men between the ages of 18 and 49.

General study findings and limits: Specimens sampled were limited to blood, with tissue repertoires likely differing.

The clonotype originates from a woman aged 40 to 50 in good health. Some clones in this sample may be carry-over from other donors' samples. V usage is TRBV9 and J usage is TRBJ2-5; TRBD2 agrees at 9 bases. Sequencing input: PBMCs. The CDR3 DNA sequence: TGTGCCAGCAGCGGTAGCGGGGGAGACCAAGAGACCCAGTACTTC. Translation: CASSGSGGDQETQYF.